Here is one T cell receptor (beta chain) with its context. Generated by immunoSEQ multiplex PCR, the TCRdb table keeps only in-frame clones and is missing some. The sample has approximately 280,000 clones, 85% seen once. The source of the sample is a study of blood T cell repertoires in COVID-19. V was pared by 0 bases and J by 12 bases, with 9 bases between. This CDR3 has 13 amino acids. From germline, CDR1 is SGHAT and CDR2 FQNNGV. Sequencing used PBMCs or T cells enriched from blood (not recorded which). The TCR comes from a woman in her forties or fifties who had recovered from COVID-19. The chain links TRBV11-2 to TRBJ1-6, with a weak D call TRBD1 (6 bases). The CDR3 loop is CASSLDRGRPLHF. The CDR3 region has the DNA TGTGCCAGCAGCTTAGACAGGGGACGACCCCTCCACTTT.